Sequencing of this T cell receptor beta chain was carried out in a study of shared clonotypes between healthy human individuals. Losses at the gene ends were 4 bases for V and 0 bases for J; bases not matched to a gene: 11. Germline V gene data show CDR1 as LNHDA and CDR2 as SQIVND (reference sequence). This CDR3 has 17 amino acids. The genomic DNA of each subset was split evenly across several immunoSEQ plates. In the original workflow: For the immunoSEQ data, sequences were junction-only without quality scores, so filtering differed. TCRdb keeps only in-frame clones here, not all; method: immunoSEQ multiplex PCR. From that table come the V and J calls and clone size; the DNA was used to work out D and trimming. The data show approximately 2.1 million clones, over 85% seen once.

Specimen: naive CD4+ T cells from PBMCs. Subset of the sample: CD45RA+ positively selected. The TCR comes from a man between 18 and 29 years old in good health. Some clones in this sample may be carry-over from other donors' samples. The chain recombines TRBV19 with TRBJ1-1; TRBD1 agrees at 7 bases. The DNA of the CDR3 is TGTGCCAGTAGTACCCTGACAGGGTGGGGGATGAACACTGAAGCTTTCTTT. Protein product: CASSTLTGWGMNTEAFF.